The 21 T cell receptor beta chains reported below all come from one sample, sequenced in a study of OX40 agonist ivuxolimab in advanced cancers. Assay: immunoSEQ multiplex PCR; the TCRdb copy retains only in-frame clones and omits some. The sample has more than 65,000 clones, about 87% seen once; the top ten hold around 0.96%. The starting material was CD4+ or CD8+ T cells sorted from blood, obtained in a trial of the OX40 agonist ivuxolimab. These receptors all come from an adult with an advanced solid tumor such as melanoma, head and neck, liver or kidney cancer.

The chain combines TRBV28 with TRBJ2-5, with TRBD2 identical over 15 bases. Trimming removed 3 bases from V and 6 bases from J; junction bases left unmatched: 5. Germline V lookup: CDR1 MDHEN, CDR2 SYDVKM. The CDR3 runs to 16 residues. CDR3 bases: TGTGCCAGCAGTTTTCGGGGGACTAGCGGGGGGAAGACCCAGTACTTC. This translates into CASSFRGTSGGKTQYF.

The rearrangement joins TRBV5-5 to TRBJ2-7; TRBD1 aligns across 7 bases. V shed 0 bases, J shed 3 bases, and the junction held 3 bases outside the gene matches. The CDR3 is 14 residues long. Germline assignment: CDR1 SGHKS and CDR2 YYEKEE (reference sequence). The CDR3 protein is CASSLAGGVYEQYF. CDR3 DNA sequence: TGTGCCAGCAGCTTGGCAGGGGGAGTCTACGAGCAGTACTTC.

The J gene is TRBJ2-1, the V gene TRBV11-3; unclear D gene. Germline CDR1 and CDR2: SGHNT and YENEEA. The V end was cut by 1 base, the J end by 6 bases, with 10 bases between. The CDR3 is 14 amino acids. DNA for the CDR3: TGTGCCAGCAGCTTAGTGGCCGCAGTCAATGAGCAGTTCTTC. Translated, it gives CASSLVAAVNEQFF.

The chain recombines TRBV7-9 with TRBJ2-3; 8 bases are shared with TRBD1. Germline V gene data show CDR1 as SEHNR and CDR2 as FQNEAQ (reference sequence). Trimming removed 1 base from V and 5 bases from J; junction bases left unmatched: 8. CDR3 length equals 16 residues. The CDR3, as DNA: TGTGCCAGCAGCTTAGTTAGACAGGGGACGGGAGATACGCAGTATTTT. Amino acids: CASSLVRQGTGDTQYF.

The chain has TRBV7-2 and TRBJ2-1; TRBD1 agrees at 9 bases. Per the germline V gene, CDR1 is SGHTA and CDR2 is FQGNSA. The CDR3 runs to 16 residues. Trimming at V came to 5 bases and at J to 0 bases, leaving 5 bases not matched to a gene. The CDR3 here is CASSVTTGGSYNEQFF. In nucleotides, the CDR3 is TGTGCCAGCAGCGTTACGACAGGGGGCTCCTACAATGAGCAGTTCTTC.

CDR3 in DNA: TGTGCCAGCAGCGACGCCTACGAGCAGTACTTC. Its translation is CASSDAYEQYF. The gene calls are TRBV6-6 and TRBJ2-7; unclear D gene. This CDR3 has 11 residues. In germline, CDR1 is MNHNY, CDR2 SVGAGI (reference sequence). Trimming stripped 6 bases from V and 2 bases from J, with 5 bases between.

V and J are TRBV27 and TRBJ2-5, with 9 bases that match TRBD1. This CDR3 is built from 13 residues. V dropped 6 bases and J dropped 4; count of bases not matched to a gene: 3. Germline CDR1 and CDR2: MNHEY and SMNVEV (reference sequence). CDR3: CASRGQGRETQYF. Written as DNA, the CDR3 is TGTGCCAGCAGGGGACAGGGTCGAGAGACCCAGTACTTC.

Written as DNA, the CDR3 is TGTGCCAGCAGCTTACAGGGGGCGTTGGGGGCCAACGTCCTGACTTTC. As protein: CASSLQGALGANVLTF. The chain employs TRBV7-9 and TRBJ2-6, with TRBD1 identical over 8 bases. V lost 2 bases to trimming and J lost 4 bases; unmatched junction nucleotides: 4. From germline, CDR1 is SEHNR and CDR2 FQNEAQ (reference sequence). The CDR3 is 16 amino acids.

The chain recombines TRBV7-9 with TRBJ2-5, with TRBD2 matching 7 bases. CDR3 length: 15 residues. The germline CDR1 and CDR2 sequences are SEHNR and FQNEAQ (reference sequence). V shed 5 bases, J shed 4 bases, and the junction held 10 bases outside the gene matches. The chain's CDR3 is CASSPSSLAVETQYF. The CDR3 nucleotides are TGTGCCAGCAGCCCCAGTTCCCTAGCGGTAGAGACCCAGTACTTC.

This clone was seen a single time. This chain links TRBV7-2 with TRBJ1-3; TRBD1 matches at 7 bases. The germline V gene has CDR1 SGHTA and CDR2 FQGNSA. Unmatched junction bases numbered 4, after V lost 3 bases and J lost 2 bases. The CDR3 extends over 15 amino acids. CDR3 residues: CASSLGQHAGNTIYF. DNA for the CDR3: TGTGCCAGCAGCTTGGGACAGCACGCTGGAAACACCATATATTTT.

This clone was seen more than once but under ten times. J is TRBJ2-2 and V is TRBV11-3, with D hard to call. The germline V and J ends were trimmed by 1 base and 7 bases, with 10 bases remaining between them. This CDR3 contains 14 residues. Germline assignment: CDR1 SGHNT and CDR2 YENEEA. The CDR3: CASSLVGVRGELFF. The CDR3 bases are TGTGCCAGCAGCTTAGTCGGCGTCCGCGGGGAGCTGTTTTTT.

The chain couples TRBV12-1 to TRBJ2-1; the listed D gene, TRBD2, was not tested against the DNA. TRBV12-1 is recorded as a pseudogene. The CDR3 contains 16 residues. The CDR3: CASGLKREVQGDEQFF. The CDR3 nucleotides read TGTGCCAGCGGCCTCAAGCGGGAGGTCCAGGGGGATGAGCAGTTCTTC.

The chain uses TRBV2 and TRBJ2-5; a possible D gene is TRBD1 (6 bases). V lost 8 bases and J 4 bases, leaving 11 bases between the germline ends. In germline, CDR1 is SNHLY, CDR2 FYNNEI. The CDR3 has 12 residues. The CDR3 sequence: CASSGTRETQYF. The CDR3 region has the DNA TGTGCCAGCTCGGGGACAAGAGAGACCCAGTACTTC.

V is TRBV5-8 and J is TRBJ2-1, with D perhaps matching TRBD2 (6 bases). The CDR3 totals 17 residues. CDR1 and CDR2 from the germline V gene are SGHTS and YDEGEE. V was pared by 4 bases and J by 7 bases, with 24 bases between. CDR3 amino acids: CASSPDGTGVFRNEQFF. The CDR3 DNA reads TGTGCCAGCAGCCCTGACGGAACGGGAGTATTCCGGAATGAGCAGTTCTTC.

The gene calls are TRBV5-4 and TRBJ2-5; possible D gene TRBD1, 5 bases. From germline, CDR1 is SGHNT and CDR2 YYREEE (reference sequence). The CDR3 sequence is 13 residues long. The V end lost 2 bases, the J end lost 4 bases, and 9 bases lay between the germline ends. The CDR3 loop reads CASSFGQGETQYF. The CDR3 DNA follows: TGTGCCAGCAGCTTCGGCCAGGGAGAGACCCAGTACTTC.

The J gene is TRBJ2-1, the V gene TRBV18; the D gene could be TRBD1 or TRBD2 (6 bases each). Trimming shortened V by 4 bases and J by 0 bases, and 22 bases separated the two germline ends. The germline V gene encodes CDR1 KGHSH and CDR2 LQKENI. The CDR3 has 19 residues. The CDR3 DNA follows: TGTGCCAGCTCACGGCAGGGGACTCCCGGCCACCGCTCCTACAATGAGCAGTTCTTC. Its protein is CASSRQGTPGHRSYNEQFF. The complete variable domain, with remaining parts taken from reference TRBV18 and TRBJ2-1, reads NAGVMQNPRHLVRRRGQEARLRCSPMKGHSHVYWYRQLPEEGLKFMVYLQKENIIDESGMPKERFSAEFPKEGPSILRIQQVVRGDSAAYFCASSRQGTPGHRSYNEQFFGPGTRLTVL.

This chain uses TRBV5-1 with TRBJ2-5; D unresolved. The ends were cut back, 4 bases at V and 1 base at J, with 5 bases in the middle. The CDR3 has 12 amino acids. In germline, CDR1 is SGHRS, CDR2 YFSETQ. CDR3 DNA sequence: TGCGCCAGCAGCCTTCTCCAAGAGACCCAGTACTTC. Protein product: CASSLLQETQYF. Looking up the rest from reference TRBV5-1 and TRBJ2-5 gives the full variable domain: KAGVTQTPRYLIKTRGQQVTLSCSPISGHRSVSWYQQTPGQGLQFLFEYFSETQRNKGNFPGRFSGRQFSNSRSEMNVSTLELGDSALYLCASSLLQETQYFGPGTRLLVL.

This chain joins TRBV5-5 and TRBJ1-4; D call uncertain. The CDR3 spans 12 residues. The germline CDR1 and CDR2 sequences are SGHKS and YYEKEE (reference sequence). Deletions cut 7 bases from V and 6 bases from J, with 10 bases between. CDR3 amino acids: CASSRLDEKLFF. CDR3 DNA sequence: TGTGCCAGCTCTCGGTTGGATGAAAAACTGTTTTTT.

In DNA, the CDR3 is TGTGCCTGGACAGGGAGAGAGGGCTATAATTCACCCCTCCACTTT. Translation gives CAWTGREGYNSPLHF. This chain links TRBV30 with TRBJ1-6; a weak D match, TRBD1 (5 bases). Trimming took off 4 bases at V and 3 bases at J, with 13 bases between the two ends. Germline V gives CDR1 GTSNPN, CDR2 SVGIG (reference sequence). This CDR3 contains 15 residues. Using reference TRBV30 and TRBJ1-6 for the parts outside the CDR3, the full variable domain is SQTIHQWPATLVQPVGSPLSLECTVEGTSNPNLYWYRQAAGRGLQLLFYSVGIGQISSEVPQNLSASRPQDRQFILSSKKLLLSDSGFYLCAWTGREGYNSPLHFGNGTRLTVT.

The V gene is TRBV28, the J gene TRBJ1-3; maybe TRBD1 (6 bases). Germline CDR1 MDHEN, CDR2 SYDVKM. V lost 6 bases and J lost 3, with 15 bases in between. This CDR3 has 15 residues. The DNA of the CDR3 is TGTGCCAGCAGCCACCCGGGGGCCGGTGGAAACACCATATATTTT. Protein sequence: CASSHPGAGGNTIYF.

A single count supports this clone. The rearrangement joins TRBV5-1 to TRBJ2-5; perhaps TRBD2 as D (6 bases). Germline CDR1 and CDR2: SGHRS and YFSETQ. Trimming removed 5 bases from V and 2 bases from J, with 13 bases in between. This CDR3 contains 14 residues. This chain's CDR3 is CASSYGTPQETQYF. CDR3 DNA sequence: TGCGCCAGCAGTTACGGGACTCCTCAAGAGACCCAGTACTTC.